Listed below are T cell receptor beta chains from one sample, sequenced in a study of Ad26.COV2.S vaccination and SARS-CoV-2 variants. Some clones are missing from TCRdb's copy, which holds only in-frame ones; the method was immunoSEQ multiplex PCR. Among over 400,000 clones listed, roughly 90% were seen once. This material consisted of peripheral blood, taken in a trial of Ad26.COV2.S vaccine versus placebo. Receptors originate from a person between 18 and 60 years old who received the Ad26.COV2.S COVID-19 vaccine or a placebo. Both conserved end residues are part of each CDR3. Fields, in order: V gene, D gene, clone size, J gene, CDR3 DNA, CDR3 protein. A D gene is named only where the DNA matches it firmly. The listing skips clone size in some rows; elsewhere it reads once, few, many or a size class.

v_gene: TRBV19
d_gene: TRBD2
abundance: NA
j_gene: TRBJ2-3
CDR3nt: TGTGCCAGTAGTGTAACTAGCGGGGGGGCCTTTTCGAATACGCAGTATTTT
CDR3aa: CASSVTSGGAFSNTQYF

v_gene: TRBV6-2/TRBV6-3
d_gene: TRBD1
abundance: NA
j_gene: TRBJ1-6
CDR3nt: TGTGCCAGCAGTGGACAGGGGGTCAATTCACCCCTCCACTTT
CDR3aa: CASSGQGVNSPLHF

v_gene: TRBV9
d_gene: NA
abundance: NA
j_gene: TRBJ2-3
CDR3nt: TGTGCCAGCAGCCCACAGGCGGGTGCGGTAGGAAGTAGAGATACGCAGTATTTT
CDR3aa: CASSPQAGAVGSRDTQYF

v_gene: TRBV7-2
d_gene: NA
abundance: NA
j_gene: TRBJ1-3
CDR3nt: TGTGCCAGCAGCCTCGGGGGGGTTTTGTACACCATATATTTT
CDR3aa: CASSLGGVLYTIYF

v_gene: TRBV19
d_gene: NA
abundance: NA
j_gene: TRBJ2-5
CDR3nt: TGTGCCAGTAGTATAGTCGGTGATCAAGAGACCCAGTACTTC
CDR3aa: CASSIVGDQETQYF

v_gene: TRBV12-5
d_gene: NA
abundance: NA
j_gene: TRBJ1-2
CDR3nt: TGTGCTAGTGGTTTTGCCCAGGGTGGCTACACCTTC
CDR3aa: CASGFAQGGYTF

v_gene: TRBV18
d_gene: NA
abundance: NA
j_gene: TRBJ2-7
CDR3nt: TGTGCCAGCTCACCACCGGAATCTCCCTACGAGCAGTACTTC
CDR3aa: CASSPPESPYEQYF

v_gene: TRBV7-2
d_gene: TRBD1
abundance: once
j_gene: TRBJ2-7
CDR3nt: TGTGCCAGCAGCCCGGGGACAGGGGGGTCCTACGAGCAGTACTTC
CDR3aa: CASSPGTGGSYEQYF

v_gene: TRBV29-1
d_gene: NA
abundance: NA
j_gene: TRBJ1-3
CDR3nt: TGCAGCGTGAGGCGCTCTGGAAACACCATATATTTT
CDR3aa: CSVRRSGNTIYF

v_gene: TRBV18
d_gene: NA
abundance: NA
j_gene: TRBJ2-7
CDR3nt: TGTGCCAGCTCCAACAGGAACTCCTACGAGCAGTACTTC
CDR3aa: CASSNRNSYEQYF

v_gene: TRBV7-9
d_gene: NA
abundance: NA
j_gene: TRBJ2-1
CDR3nt: TGTGCCAGCAGCTCGACAATGGGTTCCCCTTACAATGAGCAGTTCTTC
CDR3aa: CASSSTMGSPYNEQFF

v_gene: TRBV7-2
d_gene: TRBD2
abundance: NA
j_gene: TRBJ2-3
CDR3nt: TGTGCCAGCAGCCCCGAGCGGGGGGAGACAGATACGCAGTATTTT
CDR3aa: CASSPERGETDTQYF

v_gene: TRBV5-4
d_gene: NA
abundance: NA
j_gene: TRBJ2-7
CDR3nt: TGTGCCAGCAGCTTTTACCTGAGCTCCTACGAGCAGTACTTC
CDR3aa: CASSFYLSSYEQYF

v_gene: TRBV5-4
d_gene: NA
abundance: NA
j_gene: TRBJ2-7
CDR3nt: TGTGCCAGCAGCTCTAACAGGGCCCACGAGCAGTACTTC
CDR3aa: CASSSNRAHEQYF

v_gene: TRBV7-8
d_gene: TRBD1
abundance: once
j_gene: TRBJ1-1
CDR3nt: TGTGCCAGCAGCCAAGGACAGGGAAGCTACACTGAAGCTTTCTTT
CDR3aa: CASSQGQGSYTEAFF

v_gene: TRBV6-4
d_gene: NA
abundance: NA
j_gene: TRBJ2-7
CDR3nt: TGTGCCAGCAGGACGGGGGATCGCTTC
CDR3aa: CASRTGDRF

v_gene: TRBV20-1
d_gene: NA
abundance: NA
j_gene: TRBJ2-5
CDR3nt: TGCAGTGCTCGCTCCTCGGTGACCCAGTACTTC
CDR3aa: CSARSSVTQYF

v_gene: TRBV2
d_gene: TRBD1
abundance: NA
j_gene: TRBJ1-2
CDR3nt: TGTGCCAGCAATACAGGGGGCGCGCAGTATGGCTACACCTTC
CDR3aa: CASNTGGAQYGYTF

v_gene: TRBV9
d_gene: NA
abundance: once
j_gene: TRBJ2-7
CDR3nt: TGTGCCAGCAGCGTTTTGGAGGGCTACGAGCAGTACTTC
CDR3aa: CASSVLEGYEQYF

v_gene: TRBV2
d_gene: TRBD2
abundance: NA
j_gene: TRBJ2-5
CDR3nt: TGTGCCAGCAGACCACTAGCGGGGGGTGGAGAGACCCAGTACTTC
CDR3aa: CASRPLAGGGETQYF

v_gene: TRBV28
d_gene: TRBD1
abundance: NA
j_gene: TRBJ1-5
CDR3nt: TGTGCCAGCAGTTTTTTCTCGGGGAGACAGGGCGATCAGCCCCAGCATTTT
CDR3aa: CASSFFSGRQGDQPQHF

v_gene: TRBV6-4
d_gene: TRBD2
abundance: once
j_gene: TRBJ2-2
CDR3nt: TGTGCCAGCAGGGCCACTAGCGTCAACACCGGGGAGCTGTTTTTT
CDR3aa: CASRATSVNTGELFF

v_gene: TRBV5-4
d_gene: TRBD1
abundance: NA
j_gene: TRBJ1-2
CDR3nt: TGTGCCAGCAGCCCCCGCCAGACAGGGGCCTATGGCTACACCTTC
CDR3aa: CASSPRQTGAYGYTF

v_gene: TRBV18
d_gene: NA
abundance: NA
j_gene: TRBJ1-1
CDR3nt: TGTGCCAGCTCAGAAGGACAGAACACTGAAGCTTTCTTT
CDR3aa: CASSEGQNTEAFF

v_gene: TRBV7-6
d_gene: NA
abundance: few
j_gene: TRBJ2-7
CDR3nt: TGTGCCAGCAGCTTAGCGATGGGGGCCTCCTACGAGCAGTACTTC
CDR3aa: CASSLAMGASYEQYF

v_gene: TRBV3-1/TRBV3-2
d_gene: NA
abundance: NA
j_gene: TRBJ1-1
CDR3nt: TGTGCCAGCAGCCAAGATGAGGGCTGGAACACTGAAGCTTTCTTT
CDR3aa: CASSQDEGWNTEAFF

v_gene: TRBV4-3
d_gene: NA
abundance: NA
j_gene: TRBJ2-3
CDR3nt: TGCGCCAGCAGCCAAGAAGCACCTGCTAGCACAGATACGCAGTATTTT
CDR3aa: CASSQEAPASTDTQYF

v_gene: TRBV3-1/TRBV3-2
d_gene: TRBD2
abundance: NA
j_gene: TRBJ2-5
CDR3nt: TGTGCCAGCAGCCACCGGACTAGCGGGGGAGTGGAGACCCAGTACTTC
CDR3aa: CASSHRTSGGVETQYF

v_gene: TRBV10-3
d_gene: TRBD1
abundance: NA
j_gene: TRBJ1-2
CDR3nt: TGTGCCACGTGGTCTGATGGGACAGGCGGGGGCTACACCTTC
CDR3aa: CATWSDGTGGGYTF

v_gene: TRBV7-2
d_gene: TRBD2
abundance: NA
j_gene: TRBJ2-7
CDR3nt: TGTGCCAGCAGCTCGAGCGGGGGGACCTACGAGCAGTACTTC
CDR3aa: CASSSSGGTYEQYF

v_gene: TRBV7-9
d_gene: NA
abundance: NA
j_gene: TRBJ2-2
CDR3nt: TGTGCCGGCGGGCGCGGGTTTAACACCGGGGAGCTGTTTTTT
CDR3aa: CAGGRGFNTGELFF

v_gene: TRBV2
d_gene: NA
abundance: few
j_gene: TRBJ1-1
CDR3nt: TGTGCCAGCAGTGAACAGGGGACGGAAGCTTTCTTT
CDR3aa: CASSEQGTEAFF

v_gene: TRBV28
d_gene: NA
abundance: many
j_gene: TRBJ1-2
CDR3nt: TGTGCCAGCAGGAGGGGGAAGAACTATGGCTACACCTTC
CDR3aa: CASRRGKNYGYTF

v_gene: TRBV6-5
d_gene: NA
abundance: NA
j_gene: TRBJ2-7
CDR3nt: TGTGCCAGCAGTTACCTCTACGAGCAGTACTTC
CDR3aa: CASSYLYEQYF